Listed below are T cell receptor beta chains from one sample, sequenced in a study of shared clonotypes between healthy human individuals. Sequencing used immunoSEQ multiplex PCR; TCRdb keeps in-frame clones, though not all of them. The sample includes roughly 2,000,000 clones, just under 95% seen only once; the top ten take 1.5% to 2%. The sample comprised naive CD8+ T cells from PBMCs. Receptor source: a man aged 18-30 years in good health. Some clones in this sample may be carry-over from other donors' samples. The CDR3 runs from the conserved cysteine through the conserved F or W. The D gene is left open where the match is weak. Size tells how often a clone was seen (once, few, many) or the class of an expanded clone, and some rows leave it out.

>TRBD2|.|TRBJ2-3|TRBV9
TGTGCCAGCAGCGTAGCTGGGCTAGCGGGAGTGACAGATACGCAGTATTTT
CASSVAGLAGVTDTQYF
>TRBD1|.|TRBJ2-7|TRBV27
TGTGCCAGCAGACTAGGGACAGAAGCGTACGAGCAGTACTTC
CASRLGTEAYEQYF
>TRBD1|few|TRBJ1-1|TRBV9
TGTGCCAGCAGCGCCGGGACAGGGGGCCTGAACACTGAAGCTTTCTTT
CASSAGTGGLNTEAFF
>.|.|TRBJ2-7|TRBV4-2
TGTGCCAGCAGCCAAAGTTCCGTGGTAAGCTACGAGCAGTACTTC
CASSQSSVVSYEQYF
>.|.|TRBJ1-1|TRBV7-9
TGTGCCAGCAGCCCGAGGAACACTGAAGCTTTCTTT
CASSPRNTEAFF
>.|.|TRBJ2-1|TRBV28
TGTGCCAGCAGGGGGACACAGATGGGGAATGAGCAGTTCTTC
CASRGTQMGNEQFF
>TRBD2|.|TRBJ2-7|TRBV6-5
TGTGCCAGCAGTCAACCGGGACTAGCCTCCTACGAGCAGTACTTC
CASSQPGLASYEQYF
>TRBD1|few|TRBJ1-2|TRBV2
TGTGCCAGCAGTGAATGGCGGACAGGGGGCAATGGCTACACCTTC
CASSEWRTGGNGYTF
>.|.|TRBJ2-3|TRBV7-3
TGTGCCAGCAGCCAGGGGGGTAGCTCAGATACGCAGTATTTT
CASSQGGSSDTQYF
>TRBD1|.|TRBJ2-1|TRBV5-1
TGCGCCAGCAGCTTCGACAGGGGGGGACCTGAGCAGGTCTTC
CASSFDRGGPEQVF
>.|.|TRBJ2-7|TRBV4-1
TGCGCCAGCAGCCAAGACCTCCTGACCATATCCTACGAGCAGTACTTC
CASSQDLLTISYEQYF
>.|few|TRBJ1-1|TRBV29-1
TGCAGCGTCTTCTCGGAGGGCACTGAAGCTTTCTTT
CSVFSEGTEAFF
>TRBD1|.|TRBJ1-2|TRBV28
TGTGCCAGCAGTCCGCGGACAGGGCCTAACTATGGCTACACCTTC
CASSPRTGPNYGYTF
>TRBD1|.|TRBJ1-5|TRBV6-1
TGTGCCAGTCGACTACCGGGACAGGGCTATCAGCCCCAGCATTTT
CASRLPGQGYQPQHF
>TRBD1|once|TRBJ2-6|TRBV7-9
TGTGCCAGCAGCTCAACTAGGGACAGGGGGCCTGGGGCCAACGTCCTGACTTTC
CASSSTRDRGPGANVLTF
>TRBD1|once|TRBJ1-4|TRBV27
TGTGCCAGCCGGACAGGACTTAATGAAAAACTGTTTTTT
CASRTGLNEKLFF
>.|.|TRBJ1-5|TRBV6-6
TGTGCCGGAGACACCGGCGGACAGCCCCAGCATTTT
CAGDTGGQPQHF
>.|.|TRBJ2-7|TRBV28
TGTGCCAGCAGCCCGGACCGGGACGGTGGTGTTGTGGAGCAGTACTTC
CASSPDRDGGVVEQYF
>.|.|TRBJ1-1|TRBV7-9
TGTGCCAGCAGCCCCCGTGTCAGGGGCGAGGGGGAGGGGTTCACTGAAGCTTTCTTT
CASSPRVRGEGEGFTEAFF
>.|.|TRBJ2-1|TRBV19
TGTGCCAGTAGTACCCATCCCGGCAGGAGCACCTACAATGAGCAGTTCTTC
CASSTHPGRSTYNEQFF
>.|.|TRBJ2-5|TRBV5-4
TGTGCCAGCAGCGTAGGTACCCTACCTCAAGAGACCCAGTACTTC
CASSVGTLPQETQYF
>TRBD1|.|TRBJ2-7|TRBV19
TGTGCCAGTAGCGGACAGGGTTTGCCCGAGCAGTACTTC
CASSGQGLPEQYF
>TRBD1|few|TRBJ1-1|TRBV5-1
TGCGCCAGCAGCTCCCGGACAGGGATTAACACTGAAGCTTTCTTT
CASSSRTGINTEAFF
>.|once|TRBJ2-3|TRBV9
TGTGCCAGCAGCGTAGGTGGGGGGCGTTGGGCAGATACGCAGTATTTT
CASSVGGGRWADTQYF
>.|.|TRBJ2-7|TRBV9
TGTGCCAGCAGCGTAGCTGGGGGTGGGTACGAGCAGTACTTC
CASSVAGGGYEQYF
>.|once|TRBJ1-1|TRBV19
TGTGCCCCGCAGAGGGTTGAAGCTTTCTTT
CAPQRVEAFF
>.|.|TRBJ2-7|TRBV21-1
TGTGCCTCGACCGGGGGGCCCCCCGACGAGCAGTACTTC
CASTGGPPDEQYF
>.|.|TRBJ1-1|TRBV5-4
TGTGCCAGCAGCTTGGGGACAGTGAACACTGAAGCTTTCTTT
CASSLGTVNTEAFF
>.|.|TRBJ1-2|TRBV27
TGTGCCAGCAGTCCCCTTCCGACAGGCGCATATGGCTACACCTTC
CASSPLPTGAYGYTF
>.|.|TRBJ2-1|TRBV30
TGTGCCTGGAGCGGGATACCCGGACCCTATGAGCAGTTCTTC
CAWSGIPGPYEQFF
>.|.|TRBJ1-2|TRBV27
TGTGCCAGCAGTTTAGACGGTGCGTATGGCTACACCTTC
CASSLDGAYGYTF
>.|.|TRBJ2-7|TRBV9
TGTGCCAGCGGTGAATTACACGAGCAGTACTTC
CASGELHEQYF
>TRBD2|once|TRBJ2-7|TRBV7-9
TGTGCCAGCAGCCCTTGGACTAGCGGGAGTATGTACGAGCAGTACTTC
CASSPWTSGSMYEQYF
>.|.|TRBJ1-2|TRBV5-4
TGTGCCAGCAGCTTGTTGACGGGACATCGTAACTATGGCTACACCTTC
CASSLLTGHRNYGYTF
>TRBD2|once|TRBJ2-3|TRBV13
TGTGCCAGCAGCGGATCCGGGACTAGCGGCCCCGCGGATACGCAGTATTTT
CASSGSGTSGPADTQYF
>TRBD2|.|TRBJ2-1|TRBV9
TGTGCCAGCAGTCGGGGTAGCGGGAGGATCTATGAGCAGTTCTTC
CASSRGSGRIYEQFF
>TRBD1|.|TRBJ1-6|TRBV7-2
TGTGCCAGCGGAAGTAGGGGACAGGGTGTTTTAGGTTCACCCCTCCACTTT
CASGSRGQGVLGSPLHF
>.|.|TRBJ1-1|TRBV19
TGTGCCAGTAAAAGGGATAGGGAATTGGACACTGAAGCTTTCTTT
CASKRDRELDTEAFF
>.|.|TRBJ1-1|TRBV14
TGTGCCAGCAGCCCCCTTAATCATGGACTCGCCACTGAAGCTTTCTTT
CASSPLNHGLATEAFF
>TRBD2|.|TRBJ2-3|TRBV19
TGTGCCAGTAGTATTCGGCGGGAGAAGACAGATACGCAGTATTTT
CASSIRREKTDTQYF
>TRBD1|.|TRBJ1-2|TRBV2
TGTGCCAGCAGTGAAATGGGACAGGGGGCAGACTATGGCTACACCTTC
CASSEMGQGADYGYTF
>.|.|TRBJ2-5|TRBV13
TGTGCCAGCAGCTCAGAACGGGGCGAGACCCAGTACTTC
CASSSERGETQYF
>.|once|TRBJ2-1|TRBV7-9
TGTGCCAGCAGCTTAGCGTGGGGTACCTACAATGAGCAGTTCTTC
CASSLAWGTYNEQFF
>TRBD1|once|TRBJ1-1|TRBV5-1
TGCGCCAGCAGCTCGAAACAGGGGTTAAACACTGAAGCTTTCTTT
CASSSKQGLNTEAFF
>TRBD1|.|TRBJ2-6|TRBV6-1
TGTGCCATCGGGACAGCGAGCTCTGGGGCCAACGTCCTGACTTTC
CAIGTASSGANVLTF
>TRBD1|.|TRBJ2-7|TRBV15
TGTGCCACCAGCAGGGGGACAGGGGGCTTCTACGAGCAGTACTTC
CATSRGTGGFYEQYF
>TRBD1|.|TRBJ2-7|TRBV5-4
TGTGCCAGCAGCTGGGGAACAGGGGCGGGTTACGAGCAGTACTTC
CASSWGTGAGYEQYF
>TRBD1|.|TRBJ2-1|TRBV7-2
TGTGCCAGCAGCTCCCGGGACAGGGTGAATGAGCAGTTCTTC
CASSSRDRVNEQFF
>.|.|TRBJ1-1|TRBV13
TGTGCCACCAGACTTGGGTGGGAGGGGAACACTGAAGCTTTCTTT
CATRLGWEGNTEAFF